Presented here are 18 T cell receptor beta chains from one specimen sequenced in a study of cytomegalovirus exposure and HLA in healthy donors. PCR involved 60 Vbeta and 13 Jbeta primers. The table came from immunoSEQ multiplex PCR; TCRdb's copy has only in-frame clones and leaves some out. Of 100,000 to 150,000 clones in the sample, around 78% were seen once. The sample consisted of PBMCs. Source of these receptors: a man aged 45-60 years in good health and CMV-seronegative.

The rearrangement joins TRBV6-5 to TRBJ1-1, with TRBD1 as a possible D gene (5 bases). Trimming cost V 0 bases and J 6 bases, with 11 bases left between them. This CDR3 has 14 residues. CDR1 is MNHEY and CDR2 is SVGAGI in the germline V gene. As DNA, the CDR3 is TGTGCCAGCAGTTACTCCACAGGTCACGCTGAAGCTTTCTTT. It translates to CASSYSTGHAEAFF.

V usage is TRBV9 and J usage is TRBJ2-1, with 9 bases fitting TRBD1. V lost 4 bases, J lost 2 bases, and 4 bases stayed unmatched. The CDR3 consists of 15 residues. CDR1 is SGDLS and CDR2 is YYNGEE in the germline V gene. CDR3 bases: TGTGCCAGCAGCCAAGACAGGGGGACCTACAATGAGCAGTTCTTC. Translation: CASSQDRGTYNEQFF.

The chain has TRBV28 and TRBJ2-1; the match to TRBD2 covers 12 bases. The CDR3 contains 18 residues. From germline, CDR1 is MDHEN and CDR2 SYDVKM. V was clipped by 6 bases and J by 8 bases; unmatched bases: 17. In DNA, the CDR3 is TGTGCCAGCAGCTCTCAGGGGCTAGCGGGGGGGCCGAGGGATGAGCAGTTCTTC. It is translated as CASSSQGLAGGPRDEQFF.

The CDR3, as DNA: TGTGCCAGCAGCTGGAAGGGGGAAGGCATTCAGTACTTC. It translates to CASSWKGEGIQYF. This chain connects TRBV5-6 to TRBJ2-4; D is perhaps TRBD1 (6 bases). Germline CDR1 and CDR2: SGHDT and YYEEEE. CDR3 length: 13 residues. V shed 3 bases and J shed 9 bases, with 13 bases lying between them.

The chain is built from TRBV6-1 and TRBJ2-7; 9 nucleotides match TRBD1. CDR1 MNHNS and CDR2 SASEGT come from the germline V gene. Trimming took 1 base from V and 9 from J; bases not matched to a gene: 7. This CDR3 is 14 amino acids long. The CDR3 reads CASSEGGTGKPQYF. The CDR3 DNA sequence: TGTGCCAGCAGTGAAGGGGGGACAGGGAAACCGCAGTACTTC.

The V and J genes are TRBV5-1 and TRBJ1-4, with 9 bases fitting TRBD1. This CDR3 has 15 amino acids. Germline V lookup: CDR1 SGHRS, CDR2 YFSETQ. Trimming took 3 bases from V and 6 from J; bases not matched to a gene: 6. The CDR3 reads CASSWTGESYEKLFF. CDR3 coding DNA: TGCGCCAGCAGCTGGACAGGGGAATCTTATGAAAAACTGTTTTTT.

The chain recombines TRBV19 with TRBJ2-5; 9 nucleotides agree with TRBD2. Germline lookup yields CDR1 LNHDA and CDR2 SQIVND (reference sequence). The CDR3 spans 17 residues. V gave up 1 base and J gave up 5 bases; unmatched junction bases: 11. CDR3 amino acids: CASSIVASGELGETQYF. The CDR3 region has the DNA TGTGCCAGTAGTATAGTGGCTAGCGGGGAGCTCGGCGAGACCCAGTACTTC.

This rearrangement joins TRBV2 to TRBJ1-3; 10 bases match TRBD1. This CDR3 spans 16 amino acids. J was trimmed by 5 bases and V by 6 bases; bases with no gene match: 10. Germline loops: CDR1 SNHLY, CDR2 FYNNEI. The CDR3 bases are TGTGCCAGCAGGGCCGACGGGGGACAGGGGAGAAACACCATATATTTT. Encoded protein: CASRADGGQGRNTIYF.

V is TRBV2 and J is TRBJ1-2; no firm D call. V lost 1 base to trimming and J lost 4 bases, with 13 bases between them. The germline V gene has CDR1 SNHLY and CDR2 FYNNEI. The CDR3 spans 15 residues. The CDR3 nucleotides are TGTGCCAGCAGTGAAGGCGGGAACAGTCTCTATGGCTACACCTTC. It codes for CASSEGGNSLYGYTF.

CDR3 sequence: CASSSQGLTDTQYF. CDR3 DNA: TGTGCCAGCAGTTCTCAGGGGCTCACAGATACGCAGTATTTT. The chain has TRBV7-3 and TRBJ2-3, with D perhaps TRBD1 (6 bases). The CDR3 consists of 14 residues. Looked up from germline, CDR1 is SGHTA and CDR2 is FQGTGA. Trimming removed 6 bases from V and 2 bases from J, with 12 bases in between.

J is TRBJ2-3 and V is TRBV18, with TRBD2 identical over 10 bases. J lost 2 bases, V lost 8 bases, and 7 bases had no gene match. This CDR3 contains 15 residues. Looked up from germline, CDR1 is KGHSH and CDR2 is LQKENI. CDR3 residues: CASRTSGPNTDTQYF. DNA of the CDR3: TGTGCCAGCCGGACTAGCGGACCCAACACAGATACGCAGTATTTT.

This chain's CDR3 is CAWSRPGTGNTEAFF. In DNA form, the CDR3 reads TGTGCCTGGAGCCGTCCCGGGACAGGGAACACTGAAGCTTTCTTT. This chain connects TRBV30 to TRBJ1-1; 8 bases are shared with TRBD1. Germline V gene sequence: CDR1 GTSNPN, CDR2 SVGIG (reference sequence). Losses at the gene ends were 3 bases for V and 1 base for J; bases not matched to a gene: 7. CDR3 length: 15 residues.

This sequence joins TRBV4-1 and TRBJ2-7; D possibly corresponds to TRBD1 (5 bases). Germline-derived CDR1 and CDR2 are MGHRA and YSYEKL. This CDR3 is built from 16 residues. V was clipped by 2 bases and J by 1 base, with 15 bases between them. The CDR3 reads CASSQQFGQGSYEQYF. CDR3 nucleotides: TGCGCCAGCAGCCAACAATTTGGGCAGGGATCCTACGAGCAGTACTTC.

The CDR3 sequence is CASSQDFPEGNQPQHF. The CDR3 nucleotides are TGCGCCAGCAGCCAAGATTTCCCAGAGGGCAATCAGCCCCAGCATTTT. The chain recombines TRBV4-1 with TRBJ1-5, with no clear D. Trimming took 0 bases from V and 2 from J, leaving 11 bases between them. CDR1 MGHRA and CDR2 YSYEKL come from the germline V gene. This CDR3 spans 16 amino acids.

The CDR3 sequence is CASSFRGREYEQYV. CDR3 nucleotide sequence: TGTGCCAGCAGCTTCAGGGGGCGGGAGTACGAGCAGTACGTC. The gene calls are TRBV5-6 and TRBJ2-7; tentative D call: TRBD1 (8 bases). Deletions cut 2 bases from V and 4 bases from J, with 13 bases between. CDR1 is SGHDT, CDR2 YYEEEE, per germline. CDR3 length: 14 amino acids.

V and J are TRBV5-1 and TRBJ2-5, with D perhaps matching TRBD2 (5 bases). The CDR3 runs to 16 residues. V was trimmed by 1 base and J by 1 base, leaving 14 bases between them. Germline V gene sequence: CDR1 SGHRS, CDR2 YFSETQ. CDR3: CASSLPQASSQETQYF. CDR3 coding DNA: TGCGCCAGCAGCTTGCCACAAGCTAGCAGCCAAGAGACCCAGTACTTC.

The gene calls are TRBV11-1 and TRBJ2-7; TRBD1 matches at 8 bases. Trimming removed 4 bases from V and 3 bases from J; junction bases left unmatched: 8. CDR1 SGHAT and CDR2 FQDESV come from the germline V gene (reference sequence). The CDR3 covers 15 residues. The CDR3: CASSYRDRPIYEQYF. CDR3 DNA: TGTGCCAGCAGCTACCGGGACAGGCCCATCTACGAGCAGTACTTC.

This clone came up a few times. This rearrangement joins TRBV19 to TRBJ2-3; 10 bases match TRBD2. The CDR3 has 15 amino acids. In germline, CDR1 is LNHDA, CDR2 SQIVND (reference sequence). V was pared by 3 bases and J by 6 bases, with 6 bases of the junction left unmatched. DNA for the CDR3: TGTGCCAGTAGTATCAATAGCGGGGGGTCGGATACGCAGTATTTT. It codes for CASSINSGGSDTQYF.